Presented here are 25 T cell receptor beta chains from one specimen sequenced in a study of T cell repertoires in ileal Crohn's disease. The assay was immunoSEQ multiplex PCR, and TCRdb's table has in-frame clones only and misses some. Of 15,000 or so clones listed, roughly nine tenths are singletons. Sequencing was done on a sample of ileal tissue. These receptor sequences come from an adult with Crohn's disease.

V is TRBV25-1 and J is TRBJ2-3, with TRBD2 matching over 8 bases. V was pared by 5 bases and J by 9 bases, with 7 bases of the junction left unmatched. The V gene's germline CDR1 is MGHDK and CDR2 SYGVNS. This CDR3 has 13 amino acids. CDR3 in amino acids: CASSRGTSVTQYF. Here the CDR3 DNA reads TGTGCCAGCAGTAGGGGGACTAGTGTCACGCAGTATTTT.

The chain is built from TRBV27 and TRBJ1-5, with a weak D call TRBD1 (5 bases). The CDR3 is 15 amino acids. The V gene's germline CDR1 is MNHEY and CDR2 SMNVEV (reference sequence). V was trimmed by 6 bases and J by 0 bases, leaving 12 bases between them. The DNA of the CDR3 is TGTGCCAGCAGCTTCGGCGGGGGTAGCAATCAGCCCCAGCATTTT. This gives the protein CASSFGGGSNQPQHF.

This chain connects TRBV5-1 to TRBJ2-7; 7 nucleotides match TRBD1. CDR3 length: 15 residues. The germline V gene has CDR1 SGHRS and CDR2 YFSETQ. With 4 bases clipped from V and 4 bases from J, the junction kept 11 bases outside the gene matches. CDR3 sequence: CASSIMTGRTYEQYF. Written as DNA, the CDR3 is TGCGCCAGCAGCATCATGACAGGGAGAACGTACGAGCAGTACTTC.

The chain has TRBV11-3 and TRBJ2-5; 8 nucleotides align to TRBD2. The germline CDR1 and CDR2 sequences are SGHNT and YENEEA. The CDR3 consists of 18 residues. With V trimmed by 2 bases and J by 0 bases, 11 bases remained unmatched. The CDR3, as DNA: TGTGCCAGCAGCTTACCCCCCAGGGCTAGCGGGTACCAAGAGACCCAGTACTTC. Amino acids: CASSLPPRASGYQETQYF.

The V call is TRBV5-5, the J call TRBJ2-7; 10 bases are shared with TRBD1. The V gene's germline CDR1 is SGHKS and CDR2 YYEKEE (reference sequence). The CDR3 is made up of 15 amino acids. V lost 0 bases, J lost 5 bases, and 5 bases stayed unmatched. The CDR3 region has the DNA TGTGCCAGCAGCTTGGCCGGGGACAGGGGAAACGAGCAGTACTTC. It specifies CASSLAGDRGNEQYF.

CDR3 amino acids: CASSQLAGGSYNEQFF. CDR3 DNA sequence: TGTGCCAGCAGCCAACTAGCGGGGGGCTCCTACAATGAGCAGTTCTTC. This chain connects TRBV4-2 to TRBJ2-1; TRBD2 agrees at 11 bases. This CDR3 contains 16 residues. With 2 bases clipped from V and 0 bases from J, the junction kept 0 bases outside the gene matches. Germline V gene sequence: CDR1 LGHNA, CDR2 YNFKEQ.

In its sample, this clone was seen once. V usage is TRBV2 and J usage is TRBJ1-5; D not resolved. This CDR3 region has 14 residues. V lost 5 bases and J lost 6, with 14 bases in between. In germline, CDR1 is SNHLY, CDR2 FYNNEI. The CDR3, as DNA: TGTGCCAGCAGTCTGGGAGGGTACGGTCAGCCCCAGCATTTT. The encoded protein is CASSLGGYGQPQHF.

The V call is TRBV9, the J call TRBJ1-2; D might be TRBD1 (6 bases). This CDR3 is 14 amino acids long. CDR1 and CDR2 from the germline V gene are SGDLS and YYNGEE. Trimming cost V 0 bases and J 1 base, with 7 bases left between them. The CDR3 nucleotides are TGTGCCAGCAGCGTAGAGACAGGTAACTATGGCTACACCTTC. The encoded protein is CASSVETGNYGYTF.

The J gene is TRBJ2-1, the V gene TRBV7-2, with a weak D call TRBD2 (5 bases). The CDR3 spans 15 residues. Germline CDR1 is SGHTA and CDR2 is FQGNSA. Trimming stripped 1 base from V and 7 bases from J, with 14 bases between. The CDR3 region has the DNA TGTGCCAGCAGCTTAGATTTTGGACTGACAAATGAGCAGTTCTTC. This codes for CASSLDFGLTNEQFF.

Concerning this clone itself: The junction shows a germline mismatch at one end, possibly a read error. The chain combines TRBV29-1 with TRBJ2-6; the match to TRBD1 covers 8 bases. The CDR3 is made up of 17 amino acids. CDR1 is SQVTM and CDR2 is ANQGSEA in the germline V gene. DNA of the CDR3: TGCAGCGTCGAAGGAAAAACAGGGGGTTCTGGGGCCAACGTCCTGACTTTC. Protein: CSVEGKTGGSGANVLTF.

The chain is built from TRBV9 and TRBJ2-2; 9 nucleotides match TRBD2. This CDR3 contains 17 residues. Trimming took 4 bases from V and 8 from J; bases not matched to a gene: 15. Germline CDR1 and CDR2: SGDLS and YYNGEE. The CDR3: CASSPGLVRRGGGELFF. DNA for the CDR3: TGTGCCAGCAGCCCCGGACTGGTCCGGCGGGGGGGTGGGGAGCTGTTTTTT. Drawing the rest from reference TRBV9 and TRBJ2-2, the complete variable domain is DSGVTQTPKHLITATGQRVTLRCSPRSGDLSVYWYQQSLDQGLQFLIQYYNGEERAKGNILERFSAQQFPDLHSELNLSSLELGDSALYFCASSPGLVRRGGGELFFGEGSRLTVL.

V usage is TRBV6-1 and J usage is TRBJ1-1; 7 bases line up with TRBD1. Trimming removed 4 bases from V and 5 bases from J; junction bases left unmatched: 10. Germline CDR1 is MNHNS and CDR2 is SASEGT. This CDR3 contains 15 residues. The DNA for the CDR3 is TGTGCCAGCAGTGTTGACAGGGCTGTCACGACTGAAGCTTTCTTT. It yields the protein CASSVDRAVTTEAFF.

The CDR3 region is CASTRQGNNNSPLHF. The CDR3 bases are TGTGCCAGCACCAGACAGGGGAACAATAATTCACCCCTCCACTTT. V is TRBV7-9 and J is TRBJ1-6; TRBD1 agrees at 8 bases. Germline CDR1 and CDR2: SEHNR and FQNEAQ (reference sequence). The trim removed 7 bases at V and 5 bases at J, leaving 7 bases unmatched. The CDR3 runs 15 residues.

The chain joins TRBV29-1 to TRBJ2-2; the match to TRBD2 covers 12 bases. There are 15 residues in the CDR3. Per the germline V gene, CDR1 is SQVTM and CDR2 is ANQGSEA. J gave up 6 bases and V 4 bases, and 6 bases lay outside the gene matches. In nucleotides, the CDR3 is TGCAGCGTTGGGACTAGCGGGAAGGGATCCGGGGAGCTGTTTTTT. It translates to CSVGTSGKGSGELFF.

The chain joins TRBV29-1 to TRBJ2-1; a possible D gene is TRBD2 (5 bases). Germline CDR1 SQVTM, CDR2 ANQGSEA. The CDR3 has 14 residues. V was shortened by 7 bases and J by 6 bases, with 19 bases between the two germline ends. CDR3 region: CSAREQREGNEQFF. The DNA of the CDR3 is TGCAGCGCAAGGGAACAGAGGGAAGGCAATGAGCAGTTCTTC.

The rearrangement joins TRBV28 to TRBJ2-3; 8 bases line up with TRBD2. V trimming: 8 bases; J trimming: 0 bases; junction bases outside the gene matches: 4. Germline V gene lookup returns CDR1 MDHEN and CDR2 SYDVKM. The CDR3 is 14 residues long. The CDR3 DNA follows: TGTGCCAGCGGTTCTAGCGGGAGCACAGATACGCAGTATTTT. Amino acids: CASGSSGSTDTQYF.

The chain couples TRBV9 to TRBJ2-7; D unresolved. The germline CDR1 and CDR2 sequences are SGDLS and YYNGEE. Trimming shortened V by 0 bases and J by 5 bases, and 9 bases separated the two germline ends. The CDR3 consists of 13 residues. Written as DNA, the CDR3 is TGTGCCAGCAGCGTAGCTATACGGGACGAGCAGTACTTC. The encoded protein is CASSVAIRDEQYF.

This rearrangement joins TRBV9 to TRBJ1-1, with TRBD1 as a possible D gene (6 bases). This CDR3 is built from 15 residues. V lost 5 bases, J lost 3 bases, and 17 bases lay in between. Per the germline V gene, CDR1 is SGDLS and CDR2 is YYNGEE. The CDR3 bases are TGTGCCAGCAGTGACGGGGGGGGGCAGTACACTGAAGCTTTCTTT. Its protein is CASSDGGGQYTEAFF.

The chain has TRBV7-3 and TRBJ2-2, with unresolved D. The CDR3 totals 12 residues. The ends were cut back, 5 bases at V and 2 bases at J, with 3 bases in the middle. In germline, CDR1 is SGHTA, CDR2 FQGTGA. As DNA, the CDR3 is TGTGCCAGCAGCCCAAACACCGGGGAGCTGTTTTTT. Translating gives CASSPNTGELFF.

This CDR3 is CASSSRRDTSTSGANVLTF. The CDR3 DNA sequence: TGTGCCAGCAGCTCTCGCCGGGACACATCGACCTCTGGGGCCAACGTCCTGACTTTC. The chain has TRBV7-9 and TRBJ2-6, with a weak D call TRBD1 (6 bases). V was shortened by 4 bases and J by 0 bases, with 19 bases between the two germline ends. CDR1 and CDR2 (germline): SEHNR, FQNEAQ (reference sequence). The CDR3 sequence is 19 residues long.

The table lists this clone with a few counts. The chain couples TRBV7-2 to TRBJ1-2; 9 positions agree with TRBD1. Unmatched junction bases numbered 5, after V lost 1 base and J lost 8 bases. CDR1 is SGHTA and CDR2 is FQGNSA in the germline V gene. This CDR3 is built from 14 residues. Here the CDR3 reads CASSLGSTGGGYTF. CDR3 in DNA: TGTGCCAGCAGCTTAGGTTCGACAGGGGGGGGCTACACCTTC.

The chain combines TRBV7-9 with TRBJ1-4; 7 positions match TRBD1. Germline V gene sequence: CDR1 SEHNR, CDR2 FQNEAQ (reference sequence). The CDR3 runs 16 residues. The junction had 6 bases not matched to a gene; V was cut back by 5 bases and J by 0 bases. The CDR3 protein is CASSTRQGATNEKLFF. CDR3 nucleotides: TGTGCCAGCAGCACCCGACAGGGTGCAACTAATGAAAAACTGTTTTTT.

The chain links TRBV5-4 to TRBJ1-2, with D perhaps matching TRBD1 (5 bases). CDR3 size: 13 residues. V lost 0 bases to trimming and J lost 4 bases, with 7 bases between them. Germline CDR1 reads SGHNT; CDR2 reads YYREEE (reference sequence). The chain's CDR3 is CASSLAGGYGYTF. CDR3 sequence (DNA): TGTGCCAGCAGCTTGGCCGGGGGCTATGGCTACACCTTC.

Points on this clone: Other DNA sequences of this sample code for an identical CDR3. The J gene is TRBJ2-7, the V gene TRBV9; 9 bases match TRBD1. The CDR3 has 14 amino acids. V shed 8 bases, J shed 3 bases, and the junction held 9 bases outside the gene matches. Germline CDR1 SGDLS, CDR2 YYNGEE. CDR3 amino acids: CASSYLGQGYEQYF. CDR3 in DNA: TGTGCCAGTAGCTACTTGGGACAGGGCTACGAGCAGTACTTC.

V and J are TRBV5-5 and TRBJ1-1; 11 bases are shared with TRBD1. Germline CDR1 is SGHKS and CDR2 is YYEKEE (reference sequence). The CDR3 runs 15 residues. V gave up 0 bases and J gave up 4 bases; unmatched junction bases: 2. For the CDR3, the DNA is TGTGCCAGCAGCTTGGAGGGGACAGGGGGCACTGAAGCTTTCTTT. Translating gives CASSLEGTGGTEAFF.